Listed here are 31 T cell receptor beta chains from one sample, sequenced in a study of blood T cell repertoires in COVID-19. Only in-frame clones appear in the TCRdb table, and some are missing; sequencing was by immunoSEQ multiplex PCR. The table lists over 85,000 clones, about nine tenths of them singletons. Material for sequencing was peripheral blood. These TCRs come from a woman in her fifties or sixties with COVID-19, enrolled during active disease.

The gene calls are TRBV3-1 (or the pseudogene TRBV3-2) and TRBJ2-3, with 8 positions matching TRBD2. Germline V CDR1 and CDR2: LGHDT, YNNKEL (reference sequence). J gave up 4 bases and V 0 bases, and 3 bases lay outside the gene matches. This CDR3 spans 15 amino acids. In DNA form, the CDR3 reads TGTGCCAGCAGCCAAGATCAAGCGGGGGCAGATACGCAGTATTTT. The encoded protein is CASSQDQAGADTQYF.

The V call is TRBV7-3, the J call TRBJ2-3; D unresolved. The germline V gene has CDR1 SGHTA and CDR2 FQGTGA. CDR3 length: 15 amino acids. V lost 1 base to trimming and J lost 1 base, with 9 bases between them. The CDR3 DNA sequence: TGTGCCAGCAGCTTAATGGCGGTCCGCACAGATACGCAGTATTTT. Its translation: CASSLMAVRTDTQYF.

The CDR3 protein is CASSTGDSNSPLHF. CDR3 sequence (DNA): TGCGCCAGCAGCACCGGGGACAGTAATTCACCCCTCCACTTT. This chain uses TRBV5-1 with TRBJ1-6; 7 bases fit TRBD1. From germline, CDR1 is SGHRS and CDR2 YFSETQ. The CDR3 length is 14 residues. J gave up 6 bases and V 4 bases, and 4 bases lay outside the gene matches.

The chain carries TRBV19 and TRBJ1-5; possibly TRBD1 for D (6 bases). The CDR3 has 18 residues. V was cut by 5 bases and J by 6 bases, with 26 bases left in between. The germline CDR1 and CDR2 sequences are LNHDA and SQIVND (reference sequence). The CDR3 DNA sequence: TGTGCCAGTAGTGATCTCCCATCGGCAGGGGCGTTTCCTCAGCCCCAGCATTTT. Protein: CASSDLPSAGAFPQPQHF.

The chain uses TRBV4-3 and TRBJ2-5; 11 positions agree with TRBD1. The CDR3 runs 17 residues. V gave up 3 bases and J gave up 7 bases; unmatched junction bases: 13. CDR1 is LGHNA and CDR2 is YSLEER in the germline V gene. CDR3 bases: TGCGCCAGCAGCCAGGATCTTGGGACAGGGGGGAGTGGGACCCAGTACTTC. Protein: CASSQDLGTGGSGTQYF.

The J gene is TRBJ2-3, the V gene TRBV3-1 (or the pseudogene TRBV3-2), with 8 bases lining up with TRBD2. This CDR3 is built from 17 residues. V lost 0 bases, J lost 4 bases, and 9 bases stayed unmatched. In germline, CDR1 is LGHDT, CDR2 YNNKEL (reference sequence). CDR3 amino acids: CASSQEGPSGGSDTQYF. The CDR3 DNA sequence: TGTGCCAGCAGCCAAGAGGGTCCCAGCGGGGGATCAGATACGCAGTATTTT.

This clone was detected only once. The chain has TRBV6-5 and TRBJ1-1, with D uncertain. This CDR3 is built from 14 residues. Trimming cost V 3 bases and J 1 base, with 9 bases left between them. The V gene's germline CDR1 is MNHEY and CDR2 SVGAGI. The chain's CDR3 is CASSYGTPNTEAFF. The CDR3 region has the DNA TGTGCCAGCAGTTATGGCACCCCGAACACTGAAGCTTTCTTT.

This clone occurred once. The chain uses TRBV5-8 and TRBJ1-3; weak D call: TRBD1 (5 bases). CDR3 size: 14 residues. Germline values: CDR1 SGHTS, CDR2 YDEGEE. V was shortened by 7 bases and J by 0 bases, with 11 bases between the two germline ends. CDR3 protein: CASRRGGSGNTIYF. Written as DNA, the CDR3 is TGTGCCAGCCGGCGGGGGGGCTCTGGAAACACCATATATTTT.

This clone has only one observation. CDR3 coding DNA: TGTGCCAGCAGCGTAGCTACACAGGGAGGGTATGGCTACACCTTC. Amino acid sequence: CASSVATQGGYGYTF. The chain recombines TRBV9 with TRBJ1-2, with D perhaps TRBD1 (6 bases). The CDR3 is made up of 15 amino acids. CDR1 SGDLS and CDR2 YYNGEE come from the germline V gene. Between the trimmed V and J ends, which lost 0 bases and 5 bases, there was a span of 14 bases.

The chain couples TRBV6-6 to TRBJ2-3; 12 nucleotides align to TRBD1. Germline V gene data show CDR1 as MNHNY and CDR2 as SVGAGI (reference sequence). V gave up 6 bases and J gave up 7 bases; unmatched junction bases: 8. This CDR3 contains 15 residues. This chain's CDR3 is CASRSPGQGANTQYF. The CDR3 DNA reads TGTGCCAGCAGGTCCCCGGGACAGGGGGCAAATACGCAGTATTTT.

In this sample, this clone turned up once. The chain uses TRBV28 and TRBJ2-1; 8 positions agree with TRBD1. CDR1 is MDHEN and CDR2 is SYDVKM in the germline V gene. The CDR3 spans 15 residues. The V gene end was trimmed by 6 bases and the J gene end by 6 bases; junction bases not matched to a gene: 10. The CDR3 sequence is CASRKTGGTFNEQFF. For the CDR3, the DNA is TGTGCCAGCAGGAAAACAGGGGGTACATTCAATGAGCAGTTCTTC.

The chain combines TRBV5-1 with TRBJ1-1; the D gene is possibly TRBD1 (6 bases). The CDR3 consists of 14 residues. Trimming removed 1 base at V and 7 bases at J, with 14 bases between. Germline CDR1 is SGHRS and CDR2 is YFSETQ. CDR3 in amino acids: CASSLSSGEYEAFF. CDR3 nucleotide sequence: TGCGCCAGCAGCTTGTCGTCAGGGGAGTATGAAGCTTTCTTT.

The rearrangement uses TRBV5-4 and TRBJ1-1; 7 nucleotides align to TRBD1. Per germline, CDR1 SGHNT and CDR2 YYREEE (reference sequence). This CDR3 is built from 16 residues. Trimming removed 4 bases from V and 5 bases from J; junction bases left unmatched: 14. The CDR3 spells CASSITGAPSKTEAFF. CDR3 nucleotides: TGTGCCAGCAGCATCACAGGGGCCCCCTCGAAAACTGAAGCTTTCTTT.

The chain recombines TRBV30 with TRBJ1-2, with TRBD1 identical over 7 bases. Losses at the gene ends were 0 bases for V and 7 bases for J; bases not matched to a gene: 5. Germline loops: CDR1 GTSNPN, CDR2 SVGIG (reference sequence). The CDR3 consists of 13 residues. The CDR3 nucleotides read TGTGCCTGGAGTGTAGGAGGGGGCGTTGGCTACACCTTC. Its translation: CAWSVGGGVGYTF. Full variable domain (missing parts from reference TRBV30 and TRBJ1-2): SQTIHQWPATLVQPVGSPLSLECTVEGTSNPNLYWYRQAAGRGLQLLFYSVGIGQISSEVPQNLSASRPQDRQFILSSKKLLLSDSGFYLCAWSVGGGVGYTFGSGTRLTVV.

The chain joins TRBV2 to TRBJ1-4, with 7 bases aligning to TRBD1. The trim removed 7 bases at V and 7 bases at J, leaving 9 bases unmatched. The CDR3 contains 14 residues. Germline CDR1 reads SNHLY; CDR2 reads FYNNEI. CDR3 coding DNA: TGTGCCAGCATCCGACAGGGACTCGTTGAAAAACTGTTTTTT. It specifies CASIRQGLVEKLFF.

J is TRBJ1-1 and V is TRBV6-2 or TRBV6-3; D ambiguous. This CDR3 is 15 amino acids long. Per the germline V gene, CDR1 is MNHEY and CDR2 is SVGEGT. Trimming removed 5 bases at V and 0 bases at J, with 13 bases between. In DNA form, the CDR3 reads TGTGCCAGCAGTCTAGCGGGGTGGGTGAACACTGAAGCTTTCTTT. Its protein product is CASSLAGWVNTEAFF.

The chain recombines TRBV6-5 with TRBJ1-1; D is possibly TRBD1 (6 bases). CDR1 and CDR2 from the germline V gene are MNHEY and SVGAGI. The germline V and J ends were trimmed by 5 bases and 4 bases, with 14 bases remaining between them. This CDR3 contains 14 residues. This CDR3 is CASSLGRGGTEAFF. The CDR3 nucleotides are TGTGCCAGCAGTCTTGGACGAGGGGGCACTGAAGCTTTCTTT.

This clone was counted a single time. This chain links TRBV5-4 with TRBJ1-2, with TRBD1 as a possible D gene (5 bases). The CDR3 is 14 residues long. V dropped 0 bases and J dropped 7 bases, with 13 bases sitting between them. Germline loops: CDR1 SGHNT, CDR2 YYREEE (reference sequence). CDR3 in DNA: TGTGCCAGCAGCTTGGAGGAGGGGTGGGGTGGCTACACCTTC. Protein sequence: CASSLEEGWGGYTF.

The rearrangement uses TRBV4-1 and TRBJ2-5; 12 bases align to TRBD2. The CDR3 is 20 amino acids. Germline V gene lookup returns CDR1 MGHRA and CDR2 YSYEKL. V gave up 3 bases and J gave up 4 bases; unmatched junction bases: 18. The CDR3 loop reads CASSHRGLAGNDLFGETQYF. CDR3 sequence (DNA): TGCGCCAGCAGCCACAGGGGACTAGCGGGTAACGATCTGTTCGGAGAGACCCAGTACTTC.

The V call is TRBV6-5, the J call TRBJ2-1; 12 positions match TRBD2. The CDR3 totals 14 residues. Germline CDR1 and CDR2: MNHEY and SVGAGI. Losses at the gene ends were 7 bases for V and 9 bases for J; bases not matched to a gene: 7. In nucleotides, the CDR3 is TGTGCCAGCACCCCTGCTAGCGGGGGGGGTGAGCAGTTCTTC. This codes for CASTPASGGGEQFF.

The chain uses TRBV6-5 and TRBJ1-5; maybe TRBD1 (6 bases). Germline CDR1 is MNHEY and CDR2 is SVGAGI. The CDR3 extends over 13 amino acids. The V end was cut by 2 bases, the J end by 4 bases, with 6 bases between. This chain's CDR3 is CASSYTGNQPQHF. The CDR3 coding sequence is TGTGCCAGCAGTTACACAGGGAATCAGCCCCAGCATTTT.

This chain links TRBV11-2 with TRBJ1-6, with a tentative D call TRBD1 (5 bases). Germline-derived CDR1 and CDR2 are SGHAT and FQNNGV. Deletions cut 1 base from V and 0 bases from J, with 13 bases between. The CDR3 is 18 amino acids. CDR3 sequence (DNA): TGTGCCAGCAGCTTAGCTCTCTCCACAGGCTCCTATAATTCACCCCTCCACTTT. Translating it yields CASSLALSTGSYNSPLHF.

CDR3: CASSSSGGSTDTQYF. In DNA, the CDR3 is TGTGCCAGCAGTAGTAGCGGCGGCAGCACAGATACGCAGTATTTT. The chain has TRBV6-5 and TRBJ2-3, with a weak D call TRBD2 (6 bases). V was pared by 5 bases and J by 0 bases, with 12 bases between. CDR3 size: 15 residues. In germline, CDR1 is MNHEY, CDR2 SVGAGI.

The chain links TRBV12-3 or TRBV12-4 to TRBJ2-7; D is unclear. The CDR3 totals 13 residues. Trimming removed 3 bases at V and 0 bases at J, with 6 bases between. CDR3 in DNA: TGTGCCAGCAGTTTGTCTCCCTCCTACGAGCAGTACTTC. Translated: CASSLSPSYEQYF.

This clone was found once. J is TRBJ2-2 and V is TRBV6-5; the D gene is possibly TRBD1 (6 bases). The CDR3 totals 15 residues. With 6 bases removed from V and 3 bases from J, the gap between germline ends came to 14 bases. Germline loops: CDR1 MNHEY, CDR2 SVGAGI. CDR3 in amino acids: CASRWGRGYTGELFF. The CDR3 coding sequence is TGTGCCAGCAGGTGGGGCAGGGGATACACCGGGGAGCTGTTTTTT.

The rearrangement joins TRBV9 to TRBJ2-2, with 8 bases lining up with TRBD2. V shed 0 bases, J shed 1 base, and the junction held 11 bases outside the gene matches. The CDR3 loop spans 19 amino acids. In germline, CDR1 is SGDLS, CDR2 YYNGEE. CDR3 bases: TGTGCCAGCAGCGTAGCTGGTAGCGGGGCCTTATTGAACACCGGGGAGCTGTTTTTT. Its translation is CASSVAGSGALLNTGELFF.

The chain has TRBV19 and TRBJ2-5; TRBD1 matches at 9 bases. CDR1 is LNHDA, CDR2 SQIVND, per germline (reference sequence). The junction had 11 bases not matched to a gene; V was cut back by 5 bases and J by 4 bases. The length of the CDR3 is 16 residues. CDR3 in DNA: TGTGCCAGTAGTGACGGAACAGGGGGCGCGGGAGAGACCCAGTACTTC. Its protein product is CASSDGTGGAGETQYF.

The rearrangement links TRBV29-1 to TRBJ2-1; tentative D call: TRBD2 (7 bases). V shed 7 bases and J shed 0 bases, with 22 bases lying between them. The CDR3 totals 17 residues. Germline loops: CDR1 SQVTM, CDR2 ANQGSEA. CDR3 DNA sequence: TGCAGCGCCGGGCAAGGGGCGGGGGCCCCCTCCTACAATGAGCAGTTCTTC. It codes for CSAGQGAGAPSYNEQFF.

This chain connects TRBV7-2 to TRBJ1-3; perhaps TRBD1 as D (5 bases). Germline V gene data show CDR1 as SGHTA and CDR2 as FQGNSA. Trimming cost V 5 bases and J 0 bases, with 11 bases left between them. The CDR3 runs 15 residues. Written as DNA, the CDR3 is TGTGCCAGCAGCGTAGGGGCAACCTCTGGAAACACCATATATTTT. Its protein is CASSVGATSGNTIYF.

V usage is TRBV7-9 and J usage is TRBJ2-4, with D perhaps TRBD2 (7 bases). The V end was cut by 2 bases, the J end by 3 bases, with 20 bases between. The length of the CDR3 is 18 residues. CDR1 SEHNR and CDR2 FQNEAQ come from the germline V gene (reference sequence). Here the CDR3 reads CASSLTPGQRGGKNIQYF. The CDR3 DNA is TGTGCCAGCAGCTTAACCCCGGGACAAAGGGGGGGCAAAAACATTCAGTACTTC.

The V call is TRBV9, the J call TRBJ1-3; D uncertain. The V and J ends lost 7 bases and 0 bases respectively, with 8 bases between them. CDR1 SGDLS and CDR2 YYNGEE come from the germline V gene. The CDR3 contains 13 residues. The CDR3 bases are TGTGCCAGCGCGGGGTACTCTGGAAACACCATATATTTT. Translation: CASAGYSGNTIYF.